Listed here are 32 T cell receptor beta chains from one sample, sequenced in a study of radiation and T cells in renal cell carcinoma. The sample's time point: baseline pretreatment blood. The treatment was: 15 Gy SBRT to primary tumor, nephrectomy 4 weeks later. Method: immunoSEQ multiplex PCR; TCRdb's copy keeps in-frame clones and lacks some. The repertoire holds just over 95,000 clones, with approximately 86% as singletons. The source was blood, collected from a patient whose treatment included radiotherapy and nephrectomy. These receptor sequences come from a man between 45 and 60 years old with renal cell carcinoma.

This clone came up once. This chain links TRBV7-3 with TRBJ1-5, with unresolved D. The CDR3 is 11 amino acids. Trimming took 7 bases from V and 2 from J, leaving 3 bases between them. Germline assignment: CDR1 SGHTA and CDR2 FQGTGA. For the CDR3, the DNA is TGTGCCAGCAAGGGCAATCAGCCCCAGCATTTT. Translation: CASKGNQPQHF.

V and J are TRBV2 and TRBJ1-2; a possible D gene is TRBD1 (6 bases). CDR3 size: 17 residues. Deletions cut 6 bases from V and 6 bases from J, with 26 bases between. Germline V gene data show CDR1 as SNHLY and CDR2 as FYNNEI. Here the CDR3 DNA reads TGTGCCAGCAGCGCCGATCCGTCGGGAAGGGGGAGGGATGGCTACACCTTC. Protein: CASSADPSGRGRDGYTF.

The chain couples TRBV4-1 to TRBJ2-3, with TRBD2 as a possible D gene (7 bases). This CDR3 is built from 15 residues. The germline CDR1 and CDR2 sequences are MGHRA and YSYEKL. Deletions cut 4 bases from V and 6 bases from J, with 17 bases between. CDR3 bases: TGCGCCAGCAGCCGAAGGGACGAGGGGGGGGATACGCAGTATTTT. Encoded protein: CASSRRDEGGDTQYF.

This clone was recorded only once. J is TRBJ1-1 and V is TRBV5-4; the match to TRBD1 covers 8 bases. CDR1 is SGHNT, CDR2 YYREEE, per germline (reference sequence). J lost 0 bases, V lost 4 bases, and 8 bases had no gene match. The CDR3 is 16 amino acids. CDR3 protein: CASSPGTGRVNTEAFF. DNA of the CDR3: TGTGCCAGCAGCCCGGGGACAGGCCGGGTGAACACTGAAGCTTTCTTT.

The rearrangement links TRBV2 to TRBJ1-4, with unresolved D. The V and J ends lost 6 bases and 13 bases respectively, with 12 bases between them. This CDR3 spans 11 amino acids. The V gene's germline CDR1 is SNHLY and CDR2 FYNNEI. The CDR3: CASRATVTLFF. CDR3 bases: TGTGCCAGCAGGGCCACAGTAACACTGTTTTTT.

The chain has TRBV6-5 and TRBJ2-1; 10 positions agree with TRBD1. V gave up 6 bases and J gave up 2 bases; unmatched junction bases: 4. The CDR3 is 15 residues long. From germline, CDR1 is MNHEY and CDR2 SVGAGI. The CDR3 sequence: CASRRDRGAYNEQFF. The CDR3 bases are TGTGCCAGCAGGAGGGACAGGGGAGCCTACAATGAGCAGTTCTTC.

The chain is built from TRBV2 and TRBJ1-3, with D unclear. The V and J ends lost 1 base and 4 bases respectively, with 11 bases between them. The CDR3 loop spans 15 amino acids. The germline gives CDR1 SNHLY, CDR2 FYNNEI. CDR3 DNA sequence: TGTGCCAGCAGTGAAGGGGTGCTGGGAGGAAACACCATATATTTT. Residues: CASSEGVLGGNTIYF.

J is TRBJ1-3 and V is TRBV7-8, with a possible D match to TRBD1 (5 bases). This CDR3 contains 13 residues. In germline, CDR1 is SGHVS, CDR2 FQNEAQ. Trimming left V 8 bases short and J 2 bases short, with 10 bases between. CDR3 nucleotide sequence: TGTGCCAGCTCCGGGACGACTGGAAACACCATATATTTT. It translates to CASSGTTGNTIYF.

The J gene is TRBJ2-7, the V gene TRBV6-1, with D possibly called TRBD1 or TRBD2 (6 bases each). The CDR3 length is 15 residues. The germline gives CDR1 MNHNS, CDR2 SASEGT. V was cut by 6 bases and J by 0 bases, with 15 bases left in between. The CDR3 spells CASRPGASSSYEQYF. The CDR3 nucleotides are TGTGCCAGCAGACCGGGGGCTTCGAGCTCCTACGAGCAGTACTTC.

The rearrangement uses TRBV5-4 and TRBJ2-2; tentatively, D is TRBD1 or TRBD2 (6 bases each). Trimming removed 4 bases at V and 4 bases at J, with 14 bases between. This CDR3 has 15 residues. Per germline, CDR1 SGHNT and CDR2 YYREEE (reference sequence). The CDR3, as DNA: TGTGCCAGCAGCCAAGGGGGGACGGGCACCGGGGAGCTGTTTTTT. Residues: CASSQGGTGTGELFF.

The V and J genes are TRBV7-8 and TRBJ2-5; D is unresolved. Trimming stripped 3 bases from V and 3 bases from J, with 8 bases between. CDR1 is SGHVS and CDR2 is FQNEAQ in the germline V gene. The CDR3 loop spans 13 amino acids. For the CDR3, the DNA is TGTGCCAGCAGCTTCTTCACAAAAGAGACCCAGTACTTC. Amino acid sequence: CASSFFTKETQYF.

The chain carries TRBV28 and TRBJ1-5, with 9 nucleotides matching TRBD1. This CDR3 is built from 13 residues. Germline-derived CDR1 and CDR2 are MDHEN and SYDVKM. V dropped 7 bases and J dropped 5; count of bases not matched to a gene: 3. The CDR3 region is CASNDRGDQPQHF. The CDR3 coding sequence is TGTGCCAGCAACGACAGGGGGGATCAGCCCCAGCATTTT.

As to this clone: At one end, the junction sequence differs from germline, possibly due to a read error. The sample has other DNA sequences that encode this CDR3 too. The J gene is TRBJ2-7, the V gene TRBV10-3, with TRBD2 identical over 10 bases. The CDR3 runs to 13 residues. Germline V lookup: CDR1 ENHRY, CDR2 SYGVKD. In DNA form, the CDR3 reads TGCGCCATCAGTGCGGGACTAGCGAACGAGCAGTACTTC. Residues: CAISAGLANEQYF.

This chain joins TRBV28 and TRBJ1-4; D is ambiguous. The CDR3 loop spans 17 amino acids. Trimming took off 3 bases at V and 0 bases at J, with 14 bases between the two ends. Germline values: CDR1 MDHEN, CDR2 SYDVKM. The CDR3 protein is CASSFGSSRATNEKLFF. The CDR3 DNA reads TGTGCCAGCAGTTTCGGGTCGTCAAGAGCAACTAATGAAAAACTGTTTTTT.

The V and J genes are TRBV7-8 and TRBJ1-6; maybe TRBD1 (6 bases). V lost 1 base, J lost 5 bases, and 6 bases lay in between. CDR1 and CDR2 from the germline V gene are SGHVS and FQNEAQ. This CDR3 comprises 14 residues. The CDR3: CASSLGQDNSPLHF. CDR3 bases: TGTGCCAGCAGCTTAGGACAGGATAATTCACCCCTCCACTTT.

This clone was seen more than once but under ten times. CDR3 sequence: CASSSLVRENTEAFF. The CDR3 DNA sequence: TGTGCCAGCAGTTCCCTGGTCAGGGAGAACACTGAAGCTTTCTTT. J is TRBJ1-1 and V is TRBV6-5; possibly TRBD1 for D (5 bases). Trimming pared 4 bases from V and 1 base from J, leaving 13 bases between. Germline CDR1 MNHEY, CDR2 SVGAGI. The CDR3 runs 15 residues.

This rearrangement joins TRBV19 to TRBJ2-7, with unresolved D. Germline V gives CDR1 LNHDA, CDR2 SQIVND (reference sequence). This CDR3 comprises 14 residues. V was cut by 4 bases and J by 0 bases, with 10 bases left in between. Here the CDR3 reads CASSTIGSSYEQYF. In DNA, the CDR3 is TGTGCCAGTAGTACAATTGGAAGCTCCTACGAGCAGTACTTC.

The chain uses TRBV4-2 and TRBJ2-7; the D is unclear. Germline-derived CDR1 and CDR2 are LGHNA and YNFKEQ. This CDR3 is built from 15 residues. Trimming took 4 bases from V and 1 from J, leaving 14 bases between them. For the CDR3, the DNA is TGTGCCAGCAGCCCAGGTGGCCCTGGGTCCTACGAGCAGTACTTC. The encoded protein is CASSPGGPGSYEQYF.

V usage is TRBV7-2 and J usage is TRBJ1-1; possible D gene TRBD1, 5 bases. Germline V gene sequence: CDR1 SGHTA, CDR2 FQGNSA. The CDR3 totals 15 residues. V was pared by 2 bases and J by 4 bases, with 14 bases between. CDR3 sequence reads: CASSLRQTGGTEAFF. CDR3 DNA sequence: TGTGCCAGCAGCTTACGACAGACGGGGGGCACTGAAGCTTTCTTT.

The gene calls are TRBV5-1 and TRBJ2-7, with 8 bases aligning to TRBD2. This CDR3 is 15 amino acids long. Germline V gene data show CDR1 as SGHRS and CDR2 as YFSETQ. Trimming cost V 2 bases and J 0 bases; bases outside gene matches: 4. The CDR3 coding sequence is TGCGCCAGCAGCTTTCTAGCGGGCAGCTCCTACGAGCAGTACTTC. Amino acid sequence: CASSFLAGSSYEQYF.

The rearrangement links TRBV5-1 to TRBJ2-3; D tentatively reads TRBD1 or TRBD2 (6 bases each). CDR1 SGHRS and CDR2 YFSETQ come from the germline V gene. This CDR3 spans 15 amino acids. Trimming stripped 2 bases from V and 3 bases from J, with 13 bases between. This CDR3 is CASSLLGGGTDTQYF. The CDR3 bases are TGCGCCAGCAGCTTATTGGGGGGCGGGACAGATACGCAGTATTTT. Drawing the rest from reference TRBV5-1 and TRBJ2-3, the complete variable domain is KAGVTQTPRYLIKTRGQQVTLSCSPISGHRSVSWYQQTPGQGLQFLFEYFSETQRNKGNFPGRFSGRQFSNSRSEMNVSTLELGDSALYLCASSLLGGGTDTQYFGPGTRLTVL.

The chain employs TRBV5-1 and TRBJ1-2, with 7 bases identical to TRBD1. The CDR3 is 16 amino acids. Germline V gene data show CDR1 as SGHRS and CDR2 as YFSETQ. Unmatched junction bases numbered 9, after V lost 4 bases and J lost 0 bases. As DNA, the CDR3 is TGCGCCAGCAGCCTTACTCCGGGACAGTCTAACTATGGCTACACCTTC. It translates to CASSLTPGQSNYGYTF.

This chain uses TRBV25-1 with TRBJ2-2; TRBD1 agrees at 7 bases. This CDR3 has 16 amino acids. Germline CDR1 is MGHDK and CDR2 is SYGVNS. The V and J ends lost 3 bases and 6 bases, in that order; junction bases with no gene match: 10. DNA of the CDR3: TGTGCCAGCAGTGACGCGAGGACAGGTCTTTCCGGGGAGCTGTTTTTT. Protein sequence: CASSDARTGLSGELFF. Variable domain in full (rest from reference TRBV25-1 and TRBJ2-2): EADIYQTPRYLVIGTGKKITLECSQTMGHDKMYWYQQDPGMELHLIHYSYGVNSTEKGDLSSESTVSRIRTEHFPLTLESARPSHTSQYLCASSDARTGLSGELFFGEGSRLTVL.

This clone turned up a few times. V and J are TRBV7-2 and TRBJ1-4; D is possibly TRBD1 (6 bases). Germline CDR1 SGHTA, CDR2 FQGNSA. The CDR3 contains 16 residues. V was clipped by 1 base and J by 12 bases, with 21 bases between them. The CDR3 sequence: CASSLEWRGLGGELFF. The CDR3 region has the DNA TGTGCCAGCAGCTTAGAATGGCGGGGGCTGGGCGGTGAACTGTTTTTT.

This sequence joins TRBV10-3 and TRBJ2-1; tentatively, D is TRBD2 (5 bases). The CDR3 loop spans 15 amino acids. CDR1 and CDR2 (germline): ENHRY, SYGVKD. V was pared by 4 bases and J by 8 bases, with 18 bases between. DNA of the CDR3: TGTGCCATCAGTGCGCTAGAGGGTAATGTGCATGAGCAGTTCTTC. Its protein is CAISALEGNVHEQFF.

V is TRBV5-5 and J is TRBJ1-6; a possible D gene is TRBD1 (6 bases). CDR3 length: 15 amino acids. V was trimmed by 4 bases and J by 9 bases, leaving 17 bases between them. Germline V gene lookup returns CDR1 SGHKS and CDR2 YYEKEE (reference sequence). The CDR3 is CASSPFVGGLSPLHF. CDR3 coding DNA: TGTGCCAGCAGCCCTTTTGTGGGGGGCCTTTCACCCCTCCACTTT.

The chain uses TRBV6-5 and TRBJ2-4; perhaps TRBD1 as D (6 bases). Per the germline V gene, CDR1 is MNHEY and CDR2 is SVGAGI. The V and J ends lost 6 bases and 5 bases respectively, with 11 bases between them. The CDR3 has 13 residues. In nucleotides, the CDR3 is TGTGCCAGCAGCCAGGGACAAGAAAACATTCAGTACTTC. Its protein is CASSQGQENIQYF.

This clone is a singleton in its sample. The chain has TRBV5-1 and TRBJ2-1, with D hard to call. Trimming cost V 4 bases and J 1 base, with 18 bases left between them. CDR3 size: 17 residues. Germline CDR1 and CDR2: SGHRS and YFSETQ. This CDR3 is CASSPPRVGGSYNEQFF. The CDR3 DNA follows: TGCGCCAGCAGCCCTCCTAGGGTTGGCGGATCCTACAATGAGCAGTTCTTC. The complete variable domain, with remaining parts taken from reference TRBV5-1 and TRBJ2-1, reads KAGVTQTPRYLIKTRGQQVTLSCSPISGHRSVSWYQQTPGQGLQFLFEYFSETQRNKGNFPGRFSGRQFSNSRSEMNVSTLELGDSALYLCASSPPRVGGSYNEQFFGPGTRLTVL.

The V gene is TRBV19, the J gene TRBJ2-3; D might be TRBD1 or TRBD2, each matching 5 bases. V lost 6 bases and J 3 bases, leaving 10 bases between the germline ends. Germline CDR1 reads LNHDA; CDR2 reads SQIVND (reference sequence). This CDR3 is 13 amino acids long. The CDR3 here is CASRGPWTDTQYF. The CDR3 DNA sequence: TGTGCCAGTAGGGGACCCTGGACAGATACGCAGTATTTT. Together with reference TRBV19 and TRBJ2-3, the CDR3 gives the full variable domain: DGGITQSPKYLFRKEGQNVTLSCEQNLNHDAMYWYRQDPGQGLRLIYYSQIVNDFQKGDIAEGYSVSREKKESFPLTVTSAQKNPTAFYLCASRGPWTDTQYFGPGTRLTVL.

The CDR3, as DNA: TGCAGCACGGGGACAGGGGGCGAGGGTAACTATGGCTACACCTTC. Translating gives CSTGTGGEGNYGYTF. The chain links TRBV29-1 to TRBJ1-2; 12 bases line up with TRBD1. Germline V CDR1 and CDR2: SQVTM, ANQGSEA. This CDR3 comprises 15 residues. V lost 8 bases and J lost 1; bases outside the gene matches: 8. The variable domain in full, with the rest retrieved from reference TRBV29-1 and TRBJ1-2, is SAVISQKPSRDICQRGTSLTIQCQVDSQVTMMFWYRQQPGQSLTLIATANQGSEATYESGFVIDKFPISRPNLTFSTLTVSNMSPEDSSIYLCSTGTGGEGNYGYTFGSGTRLTVV.

This sequence joins TRBV5-1 and TRBJ1-1; no clear D. The V gene's germline CDR1 is SGHRS and CDR2 YFSETQ. The CDR3 covers 18 residues. V shed 5 bases and J shed 4 bases, with 27 bases lying between them. The CDR3 protein is CASSYSAPGGSYGTEAFF. The CDR3 DNA reads as TGCGCCAGCAGTTACTCCGCGCCAGGAGGGTCATATGGCACTGAAGCTTTCTTT.

The rearrangement links TRBV2 to TRBJ2-2; D possibly corresponds to TRBD1 (5 bases). Trimming stripped 6 bases from V and 5 bases from J, with 7 bases between. The CDR3 consists of 12 residues. Germline loops: CDR1 SNHLY, CDR2 FYNNEI. CDR3 sequence: CASSRDTGELFF. The CDR3, as DNA: TGTGCCAGCAGCAGGGATACCGGGGAGCTGTTTTTT.